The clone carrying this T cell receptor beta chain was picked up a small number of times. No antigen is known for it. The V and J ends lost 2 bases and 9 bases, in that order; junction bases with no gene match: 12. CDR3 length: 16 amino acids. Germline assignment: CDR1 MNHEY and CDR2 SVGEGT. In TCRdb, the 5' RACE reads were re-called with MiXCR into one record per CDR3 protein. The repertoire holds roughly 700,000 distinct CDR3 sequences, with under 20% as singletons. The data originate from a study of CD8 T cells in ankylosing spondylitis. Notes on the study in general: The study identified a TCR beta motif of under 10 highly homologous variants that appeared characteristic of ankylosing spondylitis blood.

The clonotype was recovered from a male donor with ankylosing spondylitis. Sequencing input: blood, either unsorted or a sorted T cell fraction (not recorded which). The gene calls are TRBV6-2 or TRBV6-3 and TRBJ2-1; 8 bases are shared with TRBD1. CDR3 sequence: CASSYPGTGERGEQFF. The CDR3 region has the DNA TGTGCCAGCAGTTACCCCGGGACAGGCGAAAGAGGTGAGCAGTTCTTC.